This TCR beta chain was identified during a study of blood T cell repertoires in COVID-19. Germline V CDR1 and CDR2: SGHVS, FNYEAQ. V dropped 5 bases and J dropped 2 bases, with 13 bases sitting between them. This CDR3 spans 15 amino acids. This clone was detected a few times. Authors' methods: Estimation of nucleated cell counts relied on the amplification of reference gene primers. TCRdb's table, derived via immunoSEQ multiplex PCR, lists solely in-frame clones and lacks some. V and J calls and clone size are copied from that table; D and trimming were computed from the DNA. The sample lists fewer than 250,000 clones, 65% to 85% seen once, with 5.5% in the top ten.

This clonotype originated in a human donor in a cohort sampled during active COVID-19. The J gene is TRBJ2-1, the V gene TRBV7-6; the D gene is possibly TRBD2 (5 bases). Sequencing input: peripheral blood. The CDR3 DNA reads TGTGCCAGCAGCCAGCCATCCGGGGCCTACAATGAGCAGTTCTTC. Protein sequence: CASSQPSGAYNEQFF.